What follows is one T cell receptor beta chain and its context. The CDR3 covers 13 residues. The trim removed 8 bases at V and 4 bases at J, leaving 5 bases unmatched. These data are taken from a study of blood T cell repertoires in COVID-19. Study-wide background: Sources were T cells, B-cell-depleted T cells, or PBMCs; the material itself was cDNA or gDNA.

The authors' processing: It was from reference gene primer amplification that nucleated cell counts were estimated. Clones were sequenced by immunoSEQ multiplex PCR, and TCRdb holds only the in-frame ones, with some missing. The DNA gave D and trimming, while V, J and clone size come from that table. Of 250,000 to 350,000 clones in the sample, approximately 86% were seen once. The rearrangement links TRBV6-7 to TRBJ2-7, with TRBD1 matching over 10 bases. TRBV6-7 is an ORF for which the function is uncertain. The TCR sequence derives from a woman in her seventies with COVID-19, enrolled during active disease. Source material: peripheral blood. Here the CDR3 DNA reads TGTGCCAGCGACCGGGACAGGGGTTACGAGCAGTACTTC. It codes for CASDRDRGYEQYF.